This TCR beta chain was observed in a study of control samples from healthy donors and cancer patients. Germline CDR1 reads SGHDT; CDR2 reads YYEEEE. J gave up 10 bases and V 1 base, and 7 bases lay outside the gene matches. The CDR3 is 16 amino acids. This clone is medium-sized by share. TCRdb's table, derived via immunoSEQ multiplex PCR, lists solely in-frame clones and lacks some. The sample lists 100,000 to 150,000 clones, about nine tenths occurring once. The clonotype originates from a woman aged 18-29 years in good health. This chain links TRBV5-6 with TRBJ1-6, with 11 positions matching TRBD1. The source material was blood. CDR3 DNA: TGTGCCAGCAGCTTGAGGGGACAGGGGGTACGGTCACCCCTCCACTTT. Its protein product is CASSLRGQGVRSPLHF.